Below are 18 T cell receptor beta chains sequenced from a single sample in a study of T cell changes during pregnancy in multiple sclerosis. Repertoires were generated with immunoSEQ multiplex PCR, while TCRdb's copy carries only in-frame clones and drops some. Of 20,000 to 25,000 clones in the sample, 86% were seen once. Here the sequenced sample was CD4+ T cells from peripheral blood mononuclear cells, taken in the first trimester of pregnancy. Every receptor here comes from a female donor in good health, enrolled as a control in a pregnancy study.

The chain combines TRBV9 with TRBJ2-5, with 12 nucleotides matching TRBD2. J lost 4 bases, V lost 3 bases, and 1 base had no gene match. The CDR3 consists of 14 residues. Germline CDR1 SGDLS, CDR2 YYNGEE. The CDR3, as DNA: TGTGCCAGCAGCGAGGGACTAGCGGGAGAGACCCAGTACTTC. Protein sequence: CASSEGLAGETQYF.

The chain couples TRBV28 to TRBJ2-1; 12 positions agree with TRBD2. This CDR3 has 15 amino acids. Germline V CDR1 and CDR2: MDHEN, SYDVKM. The ends lost 1 base at V and 9 bases at J; junction bases unmatched: 4. The CDR3 sequence is CASSLSASGRGEQFF. The CDR3, as DNA: TGTGCCAGCAGTTTATCGGCTAGCGGGAGGGGTGAGCAGTTCTTC.

The chain combines TRBV2 with TRBJ2-7, with D tentatively TRBD2 (6 bases). V lost 2 bases and J 6 bases, leaving 11 bases between the germline ends. The CDR3 spans 13 residues. The germline V gene encodes CDR1 SNHLY and CDR2 FYNNEI. The CDR3 region is CASSERGGLEQYF. Here the CDR3 DNA reads TGTGCCAGCAGTGAAAGAGGAGGGCTCGAGCAGTACTTC.

The CDR3 DNA sequence: TGCGCCAGCAGCCCCTCCGGGACAGGTAACACTGAAGCTTTCTTT. Amino acid sequence: CASSPSGTGNTEAFF. The chain has TRBV5-1 and TRBJ1-1; 8 nucleotides match TRBD1. The CDR3 runs 15 residues. Germline values: CDR1 SGHRS, CDR2 YFSETQ. V lost 4 bases to trimming and J lost 2 bases; unmatched junction nucleotides: 7.

The chain recombines TRBV5-4 with TRBJ1-5, with D unclear. The CDR3 runs 14 residues. Germline CDR1 SGHNT, CDR2 YYREEE (reference sequence). Trimming removed 0 bases from V and 3 bases from J, with 7 bases in between. DNA for the CDR3: TGTGCCAGCAGCTTGGACAGAGCCAATCAGCCCCAGCATTTT. It is translated as CASSLDRANQPQHF.

The V and J genes are TRBV28 and TRBJ2-1; D call uncertain. This CDR3 is 11 amino acids long. V lost 10 bases, J lost 6 bases, and 10 bases lay in between. Germline V gives CDR1 MDHEN, CDR2 SYDVKM. The DNA for the CDR3 is TGTGCCACAGGCGTTCGCAATGAGCAGTTCTTC. It codes for CATGVRNEQFF.

This chain uses TRBV5-4 with TRBJ1-1, with 9 bases fitting TRBD1. The germline gives CDR1 SGHNT, CDR2 YYREEE (reference sequence). The CDR3 has 17 amino acids. The V gene end was trimmed by 5 bases and the J gene end by 1 base; junction bases not matched to a gene: 12. The chain's CDR3 is CASRPGTGFARNTEAFF. CDR3 coding DNA: TGTGCCAGCAGGCCCGGGACAGGGTTTGCCCGGAACACTGAAGCTTTCTTT. Drawing the rest from reference TRBV5-4 and TRBJ1-1, the complete variable domain is ETGVTQSPTHLIKTRGQQVTLRCSSQSGHNTVSWYQQALGQGPQFIFQYYREEENGRGNFPPRFSGLQFPNYSSELNVNALELDDSALYLCASRPGTGFARNTEAFFGQGTRLTVV.

This chain links TRBV28 with TRBJ2-1, with no clear D. This CDR3 has 14 residues. Germline CDR1 and CDR2: MDHEN and SYDVKM. Trimming stripped 6 bases from V and 4 bases from J, with 13 bases between. The CDR3 reads CASSLPTRYNEQFF. In nucleotides, the CDR3 is TGTGCCAGCAGCCTACCGACTCGTTACAATGAGCAGTTCTTC.

This chain joins TRBV4-1 and TRBJ1-5; unclear D gene. V lost 1 base to trimming and J lost 0 bases, with 10 bases between them. The CDR3 extends over 16 amino acids. Germline-derived CDR1 and CDR2 are MGHRA and YSYEKL. The CDR3, as DNA: TGCGCCAGCAGCCAAGGGTTCCTCTATAGCAATCAGCCCCAGCATTTT. This codes for CASSQGFLYSNQPQHF.

The chain is built from TRBV5-1 and TRBJ2-7, with a possible D match to TRBD2 (5 bases). Trimming pared 3 bases from V and 2 bases from J, leaving 15 bases between. This CDR3 comprises 15 residues. Looked up from germline, CDR1 is SGHRS and CDR2 is YFSETQ. CDR3 loop: CASSSGLAVTYEQYF. The DNA of the CDR3 is TGCGCCAGCAGCTCTGGACTGGCCGTAACCTACGAGCAGTACTTC.

V gene TRBV5-1 combines with J gene TRBJ2-2, with 9 bases aligning to TRBD2. Germline CDR1 SGHRS, CDR2 YFSETQ. CDR3 length: 16 amino acids. Losses at the gene ends were 4 bases for V and 1 base for J; bases not matched to a gene: 5. CDR3 coding DNA: TGCGCCAGCAGCCCGGGACTAGCTCAGAACACCGGGGAGCTGTTTTTT. Protein product: CASSPGLAQNTGELFF.

This clone was found once. The chain carries TRBV9 and TRBJ1-6; possible D gene TRBD1, 6 bases. This CDR3 comprises 16 residues. Trimming cost V 0 bases and J 9 bases, with 16 bases left between them. Germline V gene lookup returns CDR1 SGDLS and CDR2 YYNGEE. CDR3 residues: CASSVEPDRWGSPLHF. The CDR3 bases are TGTGCCAGCAGCGTAGAGCCGGACAGATGGGGTTCACCCCTCCACTTT.

The CDR3 loop reads CASSITSGGYEQYF. The DNA of the CDR3 is TGTGCCAGCAGTATCACTAGCGGGGGGTACGAGCAGTACTTC. V usage is TRBV2 and J usage is TRBJ2-7, with 12 bases fitting TRBD2. The CDR3 contains 14 residues. The germline gives CDR1 SNHLY, CDR2 FYNNEI. After removal of 5 bases from V and 4 bases from J, the junction contained 3 bases not matched to a gene.

This chain connects TRBV10-1 to TRBJ2-7, with 10 bases identical to TRBD1. The trim removed 4 bases at V and 2 bases at J, leaving 8 bases unmatched. CDR1 is WNHNN and CDR2 is SYGVQD in the germline V gene (reference sequence). There are 16 residues in the CDR3. CDR3 nucleotide sequence: TGCGCCAGCAGTGGGGGACAGGGGACCCTACCCTACGAGCAGTACTTC. Translated, it gives CASSGGQGTLPYEQYF.

The chain recombines TRBV18 with TRBJ1-2; D is unresolved. The CDR3 is made up of 13 amino acids. V lost 5 bases and J lost 4, with 11 bases in between. Germline-derived CDR1 and CDR2 are KGHSH and LQKENI. The DNA of the CDR3 is TGTGCCAGCTCAGCGGGGTGGACCTATGGCTACACCTTC. Translation: CASSAGWTYGYTF.

V and J are TRBV5-1 and TRBJ2-3, with 10 bases that match TRBD1. The germline CDR1 and CDR2 sequences are SGHRS and YFSETQ. The ends lost 2 bases at V and 1 base at J; junction bases unmatched: 1. The CDR3 is made up of 15 amino acids. CDR3 in DNA: TGCGCCAGCAGCTTTGGGACAGGGGGCACAGATACGCAGTATTTT. This translates into CASSFGTGGTDTQYF.

The J gene is TRBJ2-1, the V gene TRBV2, with TRBD2 matching over 14 bases. Trimming took 6 bases from V and 7 from J; bases not matched to a gene: 8. This CDR3 region has 16 residues. Per germline, CDR1 SNHLY and CDR2 FYNNEI. The CDR3 is CASRWATSGGVNEQFF. DNA for the CDR3: TGTGCCAGCAGATGGGCGACTAGCGGGGGGGTTAATGAGCAGTTCTTC.

This chain links TRBV5-1 with TRBJ1-2; the D gene is possibly TRBD1 (5 bases). Germline CDR1 is SGHRS and CDR2 is YFSETQ. This CDR3 has 13 residues. The V end lost 7 bases, the J end lost 7 bases, and 17 bases lay between the germline ends. The CDR3 DNA reads as TGCGCCAGCGGGGGGGAAGGGGAACGTGGCTACACCTTC. Translated: CASGGEGERGYTF.